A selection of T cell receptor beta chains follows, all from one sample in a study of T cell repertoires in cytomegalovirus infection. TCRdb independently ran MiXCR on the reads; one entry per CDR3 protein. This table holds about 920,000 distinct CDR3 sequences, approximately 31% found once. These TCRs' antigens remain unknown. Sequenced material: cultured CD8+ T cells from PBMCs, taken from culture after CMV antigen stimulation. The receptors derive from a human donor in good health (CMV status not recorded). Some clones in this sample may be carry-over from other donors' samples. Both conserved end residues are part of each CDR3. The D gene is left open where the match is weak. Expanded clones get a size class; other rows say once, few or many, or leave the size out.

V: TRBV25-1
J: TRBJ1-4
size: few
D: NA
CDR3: CASSELSTNEKLFF
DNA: TGTGCCAGCAGTGAATTAAGCACGAATGAAAAACTGTTTTTT

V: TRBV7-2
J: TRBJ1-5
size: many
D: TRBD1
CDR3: CASSLQGEISNQPQHF
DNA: TGTGCCAGCAGCTTACAGGGGGAAATAAGCAATCAGCCCCAGCATTTT

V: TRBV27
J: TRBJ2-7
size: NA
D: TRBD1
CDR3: CASSFVIGTGTYEQYF
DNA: TGTGCCAGCAGTTTTGTTATTGGGACAGGGACCTACGAGCAGTACTTC

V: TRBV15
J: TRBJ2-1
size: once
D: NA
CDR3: CATGLLGSYNEQFF
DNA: TGTGCCACCGGTCTCCTAGGGTCCTACAATGAGCAGTTCTTC

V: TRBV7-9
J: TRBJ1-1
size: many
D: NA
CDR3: CASRTVGNTEAFF
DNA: TGTGCCAGCAGGACAGTAGGGAACACTGAAGCTTTCTTT

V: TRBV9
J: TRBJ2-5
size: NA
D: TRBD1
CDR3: CASSADRVRETQYF
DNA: TGTGCCAGCAGCGCTGACAGGGTTCGCGAGACCCAGTACTTC

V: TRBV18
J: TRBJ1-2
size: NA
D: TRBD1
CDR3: CASSPGTGGPVDGYTF
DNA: TGTGCCAGCTCACCGGGGACAGGCGGACCTGTGGATGGCTACACCTTC

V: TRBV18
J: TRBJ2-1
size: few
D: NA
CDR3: CASSPQPYNNEQFF
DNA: TGTGCCAGCTCACCACAACCGTACAACAATGAGCAGTTCTTC

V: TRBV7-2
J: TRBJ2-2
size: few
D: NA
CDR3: CASSLSVTANTGELFF
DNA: TGTGCCAGCAGCCTAAGCGTTACAGCGAACACCGGGGAGCTGTTTTTT

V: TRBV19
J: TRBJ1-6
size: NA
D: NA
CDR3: CASSITYRNRNSPLHF
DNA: TGTGCCAGTAGTATCACGTACAGGAATCGTAATTCACCCCTCCACTTT

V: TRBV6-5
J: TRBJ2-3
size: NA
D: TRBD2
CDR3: CASSYSSSGGLSTDTQYF
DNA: TGTGCCAGCAGTTACTCGTCTAGCGGGGGCCTTAGCACAGATACGCAGTATTTT

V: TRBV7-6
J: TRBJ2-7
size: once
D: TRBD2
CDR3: CASSSTSGGALLPYYEQYF
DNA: TGTGCCAGCAGCTCAACTAGCGGGGGGGCCCTCCTACCATACTACGAGCAGTACTTC

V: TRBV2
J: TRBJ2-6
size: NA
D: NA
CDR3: CASNVRISGANVLTF
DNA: TGTGCCAGCAACGTCCGCATCTCTGGGGCCAACGTCCTGACTTTC

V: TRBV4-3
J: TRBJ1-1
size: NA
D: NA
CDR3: CASSPKSGGVTEAFF
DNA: TGCGCCAGCAGCCCTAAAAGCGGGGGTGTGACTGAAGCTTTCTTT

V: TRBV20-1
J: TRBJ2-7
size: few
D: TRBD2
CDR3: CSATSGGNSYEQYF
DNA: TGCAGTGCTACCAGCGGGGGTAACTCCTACGAGCAGTACTTC

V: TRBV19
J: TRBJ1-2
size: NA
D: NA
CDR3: CASTLQHRTEDGYTF
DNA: TGTGCCAGTACTCTACAGCACAGGACAGAGGACGGCTACACCTTC

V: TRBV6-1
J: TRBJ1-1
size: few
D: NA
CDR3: CASSELAGLNTEAFF
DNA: TGTGCCAGCAGTGAATTGGCGGGGCTGAACACTGAAGCTTTCTTT

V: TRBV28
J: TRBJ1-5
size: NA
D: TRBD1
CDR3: CASLEGQGVAGDQPQHF
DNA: TGTGCCAGCCTTGAGGGACAGGGGGTCGCGGGAGATCAGCCCCAGCATTTT

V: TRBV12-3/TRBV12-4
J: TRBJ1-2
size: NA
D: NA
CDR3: CASSHQGGRDGYTF
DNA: TGTGCCAGCAGTCATCAAGGGGGTCGGGATGGCTACACCTTC

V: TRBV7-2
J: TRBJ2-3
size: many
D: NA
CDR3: CASRPRSHNGTDTQYF
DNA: TGTGCCAGCAGACCTAGGTCCCATAATGGCACAGATACGCAGTATTTT

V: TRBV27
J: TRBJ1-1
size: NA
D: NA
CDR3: CASQPGRGTEAFF
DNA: TGTGCCAGCCAGCCGGGGAGGGGAACTGAAGCTTTCTTT

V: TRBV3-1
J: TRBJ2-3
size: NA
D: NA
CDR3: CASSQGEMGFTDTQYF
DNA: TGTGCCAGCAGCCAAGGAGAGATGGGGTTTACAGATACGCAGTATTTT

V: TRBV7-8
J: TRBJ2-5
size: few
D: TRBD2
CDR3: CASSLLGLAAQETQYF
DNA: TGTGCCAGCAGCTTACTGGGACTAGCGGCCCAAGAGACCCAGTACTTC

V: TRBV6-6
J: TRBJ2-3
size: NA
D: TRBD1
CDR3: CASSRGDRATDTQYF
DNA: TGTGCCAGCAGCCGGGGGGACAGGGCGACAGATACGCAGTATTTT

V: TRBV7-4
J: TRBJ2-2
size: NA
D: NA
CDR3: CASSPGTLLPGELFF
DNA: TGTGCCAGCAGCCCCGGGACACTCCTTCCTGGGGAGCTGTTTTTT

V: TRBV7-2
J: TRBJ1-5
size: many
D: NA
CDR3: CASSPGWVLGGNQPQHF
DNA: TGTGCCAGCAGCCCCGGATGGGTCTTGGGGGGCAATCAGCCCCAGCATTTT

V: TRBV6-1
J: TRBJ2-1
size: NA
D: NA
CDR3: CASSAPDPSSYNEQFF
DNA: TGTGCCAGCAGTGCCCCGGACCCCAGCTCCTACAATGAGCAGTTCTTC

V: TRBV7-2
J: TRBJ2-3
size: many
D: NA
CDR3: CASSLAGRGQGTDTQYF
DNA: TGTGCCAGCAGCTTAGCGGGGCGGGGGCAGGGCACAGATACGCAGTATTTT

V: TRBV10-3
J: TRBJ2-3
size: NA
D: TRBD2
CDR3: CAISVGTTGSDTQYF
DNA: TGTGCCATCAGTGTGGGGACTACCGGCTCAGATACGCAGTATTTT

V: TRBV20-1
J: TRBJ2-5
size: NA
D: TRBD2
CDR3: CSAKGLAGGNNGETQYF
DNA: TGCAGTGCCAAGGGACTAGCGGGGGGGAATAACGGGGAGACCCAGTACTTC

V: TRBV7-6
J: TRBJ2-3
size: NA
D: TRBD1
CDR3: CASSLRQGAGDTQYF
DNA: TGTGCCAGCAGCTTAAGGCAGGGGGCGGGAGATACGCAGTATTTT

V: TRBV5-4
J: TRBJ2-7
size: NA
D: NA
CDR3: CASSLVPGSDEQYF
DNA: TGTGCCAGCAGCTTGGTCCCAGGGTCGGACGAGCAGTACTTC

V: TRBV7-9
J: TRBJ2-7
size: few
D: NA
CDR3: CASSLEGRHYEQYF
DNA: TGTGCCAGCAGCTTGGAGGGACGGCACTACGAGCAGTACTTC

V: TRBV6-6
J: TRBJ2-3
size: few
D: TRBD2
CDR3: CASMRGRGYTDTQYF
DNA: TGTGCCAGCATGAGAGGGCGGGGGTACACAGATACGCAGTATTTT

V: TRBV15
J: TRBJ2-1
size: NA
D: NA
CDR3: CATSREETVYNEQFF
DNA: TGTGCCACCAGCAGAGAAGAGACAGTCTACAATGAGCAGTTCTTC

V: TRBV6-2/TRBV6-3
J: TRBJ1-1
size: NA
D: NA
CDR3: CASIRGYENTEAFF
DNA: TGTGCCAGCATCAGGGGTTATGAAAACACTGAAGCTTTCTTT

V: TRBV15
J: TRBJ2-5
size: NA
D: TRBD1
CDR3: CATSQGQGEATQYF
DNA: TGTGCCACCAGCCAAGGACAGGGCGAGGCGACCCAGTACTTC

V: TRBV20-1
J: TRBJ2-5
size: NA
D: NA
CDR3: CSAFRSSQETQYF
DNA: TGCAGTGCTTTTCGATCTTCCCAAGAGACCCAGTACTTC

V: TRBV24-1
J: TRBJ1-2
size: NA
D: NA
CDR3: CATSDLRANYGYTF
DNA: TGTGCCACCAGTGATTTAAGGGCTAACTATGGCTACACCTTC

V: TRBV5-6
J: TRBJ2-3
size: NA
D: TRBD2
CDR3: CASTGGRGVTDTQYF
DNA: TGTGCCAGCACCGGCGGCCGGGGGGTTACAGATACGCAGTATTTT